This T cell receptor (beta chain) was sequenced during a study of T cells in Graves' hyperthyroidism and ophthalmopathy. After removal of 3 bases from V and 7 bases from J, the junction contained 8 bases not matched to a gene. Germline V gene data show CDR1 as KGHDR and CDR2 as SFDVKD. CDR3 size: 17 residues. It was RNA transcripts that yielded the amplified TCR beta CDR3 regions. The HTBI primer set drove a first-round RT-PCR of the TCR CDR3. TCRdb re-called the multiplex PCR reads through MiXCR, storing one row per CDR3 protein. The sample shows about 290,000 distinct CDR3 sequences, roughly 13% of them seen only once. This clonotype occurred a few times.

Specimen: blood. The receptor was derived from a woman between 35 and 50 years old with Graves' hyperthyroidism. The chain combines TRBV24-1 with TRBJ2-1, with 13 bases identical to TRBD2. CDR3 DNA sequence: TGTGCCACCAGTGATCGGGACGGGACTAGCGGGATTAATGAGCAGTTCTTC. This encodes CATSDRDGTSGINEQFF.